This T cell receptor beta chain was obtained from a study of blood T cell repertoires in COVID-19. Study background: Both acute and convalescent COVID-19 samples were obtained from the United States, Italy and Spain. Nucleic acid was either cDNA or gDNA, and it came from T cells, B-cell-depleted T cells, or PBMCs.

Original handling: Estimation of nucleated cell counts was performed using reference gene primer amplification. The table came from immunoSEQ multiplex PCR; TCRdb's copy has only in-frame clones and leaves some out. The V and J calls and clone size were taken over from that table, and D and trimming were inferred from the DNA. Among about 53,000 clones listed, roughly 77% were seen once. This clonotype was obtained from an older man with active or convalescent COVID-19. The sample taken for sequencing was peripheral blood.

CDR3 nucleotides: TGTGCCAGCAGCACATCCGGGACAACGAACACCGGGGAGCTGTTTTTT. It yields the protein CASSTSGTTNTGELFF. The chain combines TRBV3-1 (or the pseudogene TRBV3-2) with TRBJ2-2; possible D gene TRBD1, 6 bases. Germline values: CDR1 LGHDT, CDR2 YNNKEL (reference sequence). The ends were cut back, 5 bases at V and 0 bases at J, with 13 bases in the middle. The CDR3 covers 16 residues.